This T cell receptor (beta chain) was sequenced in a study of neurological immune-mediated disorders. Use was made of roughly 910,000 CD4+ or CD8+ T cells in sorted libraries. 5'RACE employing 10-nucleotide random UMIs yielded the cDNA. Over 200 million TCR-beta sequences (from 15-18 subjects) were yielded by each sequencing run. One entry per CDR3 protein, called by TCRdb with MiXCR from the 5' RACE reads. The table has approximately 41,000 distinct CDR3 sequences, roughly 15% seen once. CDR3 size: 12 residues. V lost 4 bases to trimming and J lost 8 bases, with 12 bases between them. Germline V gene data show CDR1 as SGDLS and CDR2 as YYNGEE. General observations from the study: It was HTLV-1-associated myelopathy that showed the most TCR clonal expansion, while multiple sclerosis showed the least, falling below healthy controls.

This clonotype was detected ten times or more. Antigen unknown. V usage is TRBV9 and J usage is TRBJ1-2; D possibly corresponds to TRBD1 (5 bases). The specimen sequenced was CD4+ T cells from blood. The TCR was taken from a woman aged 60-70 years with HTLV-1-associated myelopathy (HAM/TSP). The CDR3 spells CASSTRQPGYTF. Written as DNA, the CDR3 is TGTGCCAGCAGCACCCGACAGCCGGGCTACACCTTC.